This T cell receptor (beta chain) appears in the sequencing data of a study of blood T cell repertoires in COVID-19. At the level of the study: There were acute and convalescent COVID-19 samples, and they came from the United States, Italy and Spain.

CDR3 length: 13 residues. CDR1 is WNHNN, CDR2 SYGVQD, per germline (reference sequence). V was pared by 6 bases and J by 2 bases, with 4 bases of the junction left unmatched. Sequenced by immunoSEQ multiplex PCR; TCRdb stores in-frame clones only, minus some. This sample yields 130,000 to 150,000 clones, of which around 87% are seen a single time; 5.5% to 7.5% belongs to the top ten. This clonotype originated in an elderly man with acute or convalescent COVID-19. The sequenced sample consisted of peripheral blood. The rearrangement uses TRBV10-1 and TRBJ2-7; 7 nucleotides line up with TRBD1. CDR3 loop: CASSRQGTYEQYF. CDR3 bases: TGCGCCAGCAGCAGACAGGGAACCTACGAGCAGTACTTC.